The rows below give T cell receptor beta chains drawn from one sample of a study of post-analysis software for immune sequencing data. TCRdb reanalysed the PCR reads using MiXCR and keeps one entry per CDR3 protein. The repertoire holds hundreds of thousands of distinct CDR3 sequences, 25% to 30% seen once, with around 0.6% in the top ten. Sequenced sample: blood. These receptors were obtained from a girl between 10 and 17 years old with multiple sclerosis. CDR3s include the opening cysteine and the closing phenylalanine or tryptophan. The D gene is left open where the match is weak. Clone size appears in some rows only: once, few, many, or a class for an expanded clone.

>TRBV20-1|TRBJ2-2|NA|NA
TGCAGTGTTAGATATGTCTCCGGGGAGCTGTTTTTT
CSVRYVSGELFF
>TRBV15|TRBJ2-5|TRBD1|many
TGTGCCACCAGCAGAGACCCGACAGGGCCCCAAGAGACCCAGTACTTC
CATSRDPTGPQETQYF
>TRBV5-5|TRBJ2-1|NA|few
TGTGCCAGCAGCCGGACGGACCGACCCAATGAGCAGTTCTTC
CASSRTDRPNEQFF
>TRBV20-1|TRBJ2-3|TRBD2|few
TGCAGTGCCATTAGCGGGGGGGCCTTAGATACGCAGTATTTT
CSAISGGALDTQYF
>TRBV6-6|TRBJ1-1|NA|NA
TGTGCCAGCAGTTACTCGAGGACTGAAGCTTTCTTT
CASSYSRTEAFF
>TRBV7-9|TRBJ2-3|NA|NA
TGTGCCAGCAGCCCCTTAAGTCCAGATACGCAGTATTTT
CASSPLSPDTQYF
>TRBV27|TRBJ2-1|TRBD2|NA
TGTGCCAGCGGTTTACGCCTAGCGGGGGCTAATGAGCAGTTCTTC
CASGLRLAGANEQFF
>TRBV12-3/TRBV12-4|TRBJ2-6|NA|NA
TGTGCCAGCAGTTCCTCGGGGGTAGCTGGGGCCAACGTCCTGACTTTC
CASSSSGVAGANVLTF
>TRBV4-2|TRBJ2-7|NA|NA
TGTGCCAGCAGCCAAGGGGTTGGCAGCTACGAGCAGTACTTC
CASSQGVGSYEQYF
>TRBV6-6|TRBJ1-5|NA|NA
TGTGCCAGCACCCCTCTGGGTCAGCCCCAGCATTTT
CASTPLGQPQHF
>TRBV6-1|TRBJ2-7|TRBD1|NA
TGTGCCAGCGGGAAGAGGGGGCTGGAGTACTTC
CASGKRGLEYF
>TRBV5-1|TRBJ2-2|TRBD2|NA
TGCGCCAGCAGCTCCGGGACTAGCGGGAGTTCGGGGGAGCTGTTTTTT
CASSSGTSGSSGELFF
>TRBV27|TRBJ2-7|TRBD1|many
TGTGCCAGCAGTTATGGGACAGGGAGCTCCTACGAGCAGTACTTC
CASSYGTGSSYEQYF
>TRBV4-3|TRBJ2-1|NA|NA
TGCGCCAGCAGCCAAGATGGCAACCCCGGTTCGGAGCAGTTCTTC
CASSQDGNPGSEQFF
>TRBV10-3|TRBJ1-6|NA|few
TGTGCCATCAGTGGTGACAGTAACCTTTCACCCCTCCACTTT
CAISGDSNLSPLHF
>TRBV18|TRBJ2-5|NA|NA
TGTGCCAGCTCACCGGCGGGACTCGAAGAGACCCAGTACTTC
CASSPAGLEETQYF
>TRBV9|TRBJ1-4|TRBD1|few
TGTGCCAGCAGCAGACGACAGGGCGGTGAAAAACTGTTTTTT
CASSRRQGGEKLFF
>TRBV7-2|TRBJ2-7|NA|NA
TGTGCCAGCAGAAAGGGGGGTAGCGCAGCCTACGAGCAGTACTTC
CASRKGGSAAYEQYF
>TRBV12-3/TRBV12-4|TRBJ2-1|NA|NA
TGTGCCAGCAGTTGGGGGGTCGGCAATGGGCAGTTCTTC
CASSWGVGNGQFF
>TRBV12-3/TRBV12-4|TRBJ2-7|NA|NA
TGTGCCAGCAGTTTGTTTCAAGAGGCCCAGTACTTC
CASSLFQEAQYF
>TRBV7-8|TRBJ2-1|NA|NA
TGTGCCAGCAGCTTAGGGACCGCCTTGACCGGGGTCGGGAATGAGCAGTTCTTC
CASSLGTALTGVGNEQFF
>TRBV7-2|TRBJ1-6|NA|once
TGTGCCAGCAGCACGGGGTGGGGGAACTCACCCCTCCACTTT
CASSTGWGNSPLHF
>TRBV15|TRBJ1-5|NA|NA
TGTGCCACCCGAGGGGGATGGGGGCCCCAGCATTTT
CATRGGWGPQHF
>TRBV2|TRBJ2-4|TRBD1|NA
TGTGCCAGCAGGGACCAGACAGGGACAGACAAAAACATTCAGTACTTC
CASRDQTGTDKNIQYF
>TRBV9|TRBJ1-5|TRBD1|NA
TGTGCCAGCAGCGCCGGGACAGTCAATCAGCCCCAGCATTTT
CASSAGTVNQPQHF
>TRBV19|TRBJ1-5|NA|NA
TGTGCCAGTAGTCGGAGGTTGGCGGGTTCGAATCAGCCCCAGCATTTT
CASSRRLAGSNQPQHF
>TRBV28|TRBJ2-3|NA|NA
TGTGCCAGCCGACGGGGAGGTGAGAGTTATACGCAGTATTTT
CASRRGGESYTQYF
>TRBV20-1|TRBJ2-7|NA|few
TGCAGTGCTAGTTTATTTGAGCGGGACAGATCCTACGAGCAGTACTTC
CSASLFERDRSYEQYF
>TRBV20-1|TRBJ1-2|TRBD1|few
TGCAGTGCTACGGGACAGATCTATGGCTACACCTTC
CSATGQIYGYTF
>TRBV5-6|TRBJ2-3|TRBD1|NA
TGTGCCAGCAGCCCTACGACAGGGGGAAGGGCAGATACGCAGTATTTT
CASSPTTGGRADTQYF
>TRBV7-2|TRBJ2-7|NA|NA
TGTGCCAGCAGCATAGGGGACAAGTTTGGAGAGCAGTACTTC
CASSIGDKFGEQYF
>TRBV20-1|TRBJ2-5|NA|few
TGCAGTGCCCACCCGCAGGGGCGGGAGACCCAGTACTTC
CSAHPQGRETQYF
>TRBV5-1|TRBJ2-1|TRBD2|few
TGCGCCAGCAGCCCCCAGGGACTAGCGGGACCTGGTGAGCAGTTCTTC
CASSPQGLAGPGEQFF
>TRBV12-3/TRBV12-4|TRBJ2-3|TRBD2|NA
TGTGCCAGCAGTTTAAGCGGGGGGGCGGATACGGAGTATTTT
CASSLSGGADTEYF
>TRBV6-6|TRBJ2-7|NA|NA
TGTGCCAGCAGCCGCGGGGCCGGACGGAACTACGAGCAGTACTTC
CASSRGAGRNYEQYF
>TRBV20-1|TRBJ2-3|TRBD2|few
TGCAGTGCTAGGACGGGACTAGCCGCAGATACGCAGTATTTT
CSARTGLAADTQYF
>TRBV7-2|TRBJ2-1|TRBD2|few
TGTGCCAGCAGCATAAATAGCGGGAGCTCCTACAATGAGCAGTTCTTC
CASSINSGSSYNEQFF
>TRBV4-3|TRBJ2-1|TRBD2|many
TGCGCCAGCAGCCAAGATCCAGCGGGAGCCTACAATGAGCAGTTCTTC
CASSQDPAGAYNEQFF
>TRBV4-1|TRBJ2-3|TRBD2|few
TGCGCCAGCAGCGACCACGAGGGGCTAGCGGAGTACACAGATACGCAGTATTTT
CASSDHEGLAEYTDTQYF
>TRBV6-2/TRBV6-3|TRBJ2-1|NA|few
TGTGCCAGCAGTACCTTTACGTTAGGAGCGGTTAACTCCTACAATGAGCAGTTCTTC
CASSTFTLGAVNSYNEQFF
>TRBV6-5|TRBJ2-3|NA|few
TGTGCCAGCAGTTATGCCCAGGGGTGGGGCACAGATACGCAGTATTTT
CASSYAQGWGTDTQYF
>TRBV7-9|TRBJ1-1|TRBD1|NA
TGTGCCAGCAGCGACGTAGGGACAGCCCTTTTGGCTGAAGCTTTCTTT
CASSDVGTALLAEAFF
>TRBV6-5|TRBJ2-1|NA|many
TGTGCCAGCAGTTACTCTCATGAACTGCAGTTCTTC
CASSYSHELQFF
>TRBV7-9|TRBJ1-5|TRBD1|few
TGTGCCAGCAGCCGACTCGACAGGGATAAGCCCCAGCATTTT
CASSRLDRDKPQHF
>TRBV5-1|TRBJ2-3|TRBD2|NA
TGCGCCAGCAGCTTTCCGGTAGCGGGGACCACAGATACGCAGTATTTT
CASSFPVAGTTDTQYF
>TRBV20-1|TRBJ1-1|NA|NA
TGCAGTGCTATTGACCCTTTGGGTGGTACTGAAGCTTTCTTT
CSAIDPLGGTEAFF
>TRBV6-2/TRBV6-3|TRBJ2-1|NA|NA
TGTGCCAGCGGCGAAATGAAGACCACTTCGATCGGATACAATGAGCAGTTCTTC
CASGEMKTTSIGYNEQFF
>TRBV6-2/TRBV6-3|TRBJ2-6|NA|few
TGTGCCAGCAGCCTCGGGACATTTACTGGGGCCAACGTCCTGACTTTC
CASSLGTFTGANVLTF
>TRBV20-1|TRBJ2-1|TRBD2|NA
TGCAGTGCTGCCAACCCTAGCGGAGGAGGGAATGAGCAGTTCTTC
CSAANPSGGGNEQFF
>TRBV6-7|TRBJ1-2|NA|NA
TGTGCCAGCAGTTACCTTCGGACAGGCTACACCTTC
CASSYLRTGYTF
>TRBV29-1|TRBJ2-1|NA|few
TGCAGCGTGCACAGGGACTACAATGAGCAGTTCTTC
CSVHRDYNEQFF
>TRBV6-5|TRBJ1-5|NA|NA
TGTGCCAGCAGTTATGGCTCGCATCAGCCCCAGCATTTT
CASSYGSHQPQHF
>TRBV5-1|TRBJ1-4|TRBD1|NA
TGCGCCAGCAGCTTGGACGCGACAGGGGATCATGAAAAACTGTTTTTT
CASSLDATGDHEKLFF
>TRBV5-1|TRBJ1-1|NA|NA
TGCGCCAGCAGCTTGCAGGGGTTGCGGACTGAAGCTTTCTTT
CASSLQGLRTEAFF
>TRBV3-1|TRBJ2-5|NA|few
TGTGCCAGCAGCCGCGCCGTGGAGACCCAGTACTTC
CASSRAVETQYF